Sequencing of this T cell receptor (beta chain) was carried out in a study of shared clonotypes between healthy human individuals. Overall study findings and caveats: Clonotype sharing among donors likely depends on sequencing depth.

Worth noting for this clone: Its antigen is currently unknown.

The table came from immunoSEQ multiplex PCR; TCRdb's copy has only in-frame clones and leaves some out. This table holds about 1.1 million clones, about four fifths found once. The receptor was isolated from a man between 18 and 35 years old in good health. Some clones in this sample may be carry-over from other donors' samples. Source material: memory CD4+ T cells from PBMCs. Subset described: CD45RA-negative fraction.

The CDR3 coding sequence is TGTGCCAGCAGTTACCTAGGGGGGGGCTATGGCTACACCTTC. Amino acid sequence: CASSYLGGGYGYTF. The rearrangement joins TRBV6-5 to TRBJ1-2; D is perhaps TRBD1 (6 bases). The V and J ends lost 2 bases and 4 bases respectively, with 11 bases between them. The CDR3 consists of 14 residues. CDR1 and CDR2 from the germline V gene are MNHEY and SVGAGI.